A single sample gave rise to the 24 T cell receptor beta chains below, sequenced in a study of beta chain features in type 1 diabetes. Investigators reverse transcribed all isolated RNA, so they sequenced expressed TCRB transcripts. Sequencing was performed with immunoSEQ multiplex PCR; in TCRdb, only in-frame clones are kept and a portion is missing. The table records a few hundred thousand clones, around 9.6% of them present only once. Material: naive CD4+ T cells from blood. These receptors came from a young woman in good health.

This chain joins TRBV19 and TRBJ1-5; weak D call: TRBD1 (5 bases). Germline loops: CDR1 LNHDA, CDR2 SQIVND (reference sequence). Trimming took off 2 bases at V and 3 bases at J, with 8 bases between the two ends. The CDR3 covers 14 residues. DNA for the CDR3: TGTGCCAGTAGTATAACAGGCAACAATCAGCCCCAGCATTTT. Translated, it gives CASSITGNNQPQHF.

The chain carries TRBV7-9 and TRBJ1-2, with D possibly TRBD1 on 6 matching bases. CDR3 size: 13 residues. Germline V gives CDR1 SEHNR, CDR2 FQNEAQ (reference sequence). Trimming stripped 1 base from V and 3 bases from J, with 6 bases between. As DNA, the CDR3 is TGTGCCAGCAGCTTAGGACAGGACTATGGCTACACCTTC. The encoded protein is CASSLGQDYGYTF.

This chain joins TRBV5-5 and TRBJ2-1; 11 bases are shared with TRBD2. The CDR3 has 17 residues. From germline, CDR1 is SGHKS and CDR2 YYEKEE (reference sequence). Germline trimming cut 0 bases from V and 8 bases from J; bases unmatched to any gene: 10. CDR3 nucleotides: TGTGCCAGCAGCTTGGAGCCCGGGCTAGCGGGGGGTGATGAGCAGTTCTTC. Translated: CASSLEPGLAGGDEQFF. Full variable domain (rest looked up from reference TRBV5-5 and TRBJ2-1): DAGVTQSPTHLIKTRGQQVTLRCSPISGHKSVSWYQQVLGQGPQFIFQYYEKEERGRGNFPDRFSARQFPNYSSELNVNALLLGDSALYLCASSLEPGLAGGDEQFFGPGTRLTVL.

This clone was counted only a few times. The CDR3: CASSPRVESGAGEWGTQYF. The CDR3 nucleotides are TGTGCCAGCAGCCCCCGGGTTGAAAGCGGGGCCGGGGAATGGGGTACGCAGTATTTT. The V call is TRBV9, the J call TRBJ2-3; 7 positions agree with TRBD2. CDR1 is SGDLS, CDR2 YYNGEE, per germline. CDR3 length: 19 residues. V dropped 4 bases and J dropped 8; count of bases not matched to a gene: 25.

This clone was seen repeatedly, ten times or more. The CDR3 sequence: CAWDSSYEQYF. The CDR3 DNA reads as TGTGCCTGGGACAGCTCCTACGAGCAGTACTTC. The chain uses TRBV30 and TRBJ2-7; tentatively, D is TRBD1 (5 bases). Trimming left V 5 bases short and J 0 bases short, with 5 bases between. CDR3 size: 11 residues. Germline V CDR1 and CDR2: GTSNPN, SVGIG (reference sequence).

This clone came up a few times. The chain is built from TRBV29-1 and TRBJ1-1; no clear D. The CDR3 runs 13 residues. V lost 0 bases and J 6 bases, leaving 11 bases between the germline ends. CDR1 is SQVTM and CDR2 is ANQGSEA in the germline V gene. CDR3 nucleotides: TGCAGCGTTGAAGAAGGAGGTTCCCCTGAAGCTTTCTTT. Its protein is CSVEEGGSPEAFF.

The CDR3 nucleotides read TGCGCCAGCAGCTTGGGTCTAGCGGTGGGGAATGAGCAGTTCTTC. Protein sequence: CASSLGLAVGNEQFF. The chain employs TRBV5-1 and TRBJ2-1; 7 bases map to TRBD2. Unmatched junction bases numbered 7, after V lost 0 bases and J lost 7 bases. CDR1 and CDR2 from the germline V gene are SGHRS and YFSETQ. The CDR3 extends over 15 amino acids.

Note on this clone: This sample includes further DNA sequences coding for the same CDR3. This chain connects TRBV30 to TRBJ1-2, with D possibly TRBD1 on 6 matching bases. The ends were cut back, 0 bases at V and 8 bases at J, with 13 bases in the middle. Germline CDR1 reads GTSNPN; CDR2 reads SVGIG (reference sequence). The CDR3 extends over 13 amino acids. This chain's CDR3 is CAWSVLGGGGYTF. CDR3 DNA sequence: TGTGCCTGGAGTGTCCTCGGGGGGGGCGGCTACACCTTC.

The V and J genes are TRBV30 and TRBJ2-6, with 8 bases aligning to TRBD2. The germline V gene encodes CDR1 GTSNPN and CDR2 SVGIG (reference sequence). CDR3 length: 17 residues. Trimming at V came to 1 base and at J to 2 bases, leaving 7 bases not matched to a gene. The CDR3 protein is CAWSAGTRLTGANVLTF. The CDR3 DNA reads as TGTGCCTGGAGTGCCGGGACTAGGCTGACTGGGGCCAACGTCCTGACTTTC.

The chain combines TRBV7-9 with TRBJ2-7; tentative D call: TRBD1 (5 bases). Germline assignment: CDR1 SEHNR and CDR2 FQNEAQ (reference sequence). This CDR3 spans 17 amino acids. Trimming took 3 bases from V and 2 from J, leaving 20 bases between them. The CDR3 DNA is TGTGCCAGCAGCTTCGGAAGGGTCAGGGCCGCCCCCTACGAGCAGTACTTC. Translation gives CASSFGRVRAAPYEQYF.

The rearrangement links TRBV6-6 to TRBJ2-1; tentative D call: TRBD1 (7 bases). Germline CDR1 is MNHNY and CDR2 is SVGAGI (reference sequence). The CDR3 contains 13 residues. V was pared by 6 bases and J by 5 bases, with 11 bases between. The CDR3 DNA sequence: TGTGCCAGCAGCCGCGGGACAGACAATGAGCAGTTCTTC. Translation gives CASSRGTDNEQFF.

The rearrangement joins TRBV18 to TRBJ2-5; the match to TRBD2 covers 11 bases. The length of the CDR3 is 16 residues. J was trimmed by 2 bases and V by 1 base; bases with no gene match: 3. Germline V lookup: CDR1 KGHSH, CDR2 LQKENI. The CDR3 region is CASSPLASGGQETQYF. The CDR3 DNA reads TGTGCCAGCTCACCACTTGCTAGCGGGGGGCAAGAGACCCAGTACTTC. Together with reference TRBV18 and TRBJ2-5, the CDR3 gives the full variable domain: NAGVMQNPRHLVRRRGQEARLRCSPMKGHSHVYWYRQLPEEGLKFMVYLQKENIIDESGMPKERFSAEFPKEGPSILRIQQVVRGDSAAYFCASSPLASGGQETQYFGPGTRLLVL.

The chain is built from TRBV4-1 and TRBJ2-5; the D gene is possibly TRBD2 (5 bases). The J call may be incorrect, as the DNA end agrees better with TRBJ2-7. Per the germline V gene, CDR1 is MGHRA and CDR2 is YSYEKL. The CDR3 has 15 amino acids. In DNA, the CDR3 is TGCGCCAGCAGCCAAGGGCAGAGGGAGCTCTACGAGCAGTACTTC. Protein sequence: CASSQGQRELYEQYF.

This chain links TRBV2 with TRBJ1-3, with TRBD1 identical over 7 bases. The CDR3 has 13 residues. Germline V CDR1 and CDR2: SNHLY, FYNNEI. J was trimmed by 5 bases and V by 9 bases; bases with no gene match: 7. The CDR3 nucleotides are TGTGCCAGTCACCGGGACAGCCGAAACACCATATATTTT. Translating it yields CASHRDSRNTIYF.

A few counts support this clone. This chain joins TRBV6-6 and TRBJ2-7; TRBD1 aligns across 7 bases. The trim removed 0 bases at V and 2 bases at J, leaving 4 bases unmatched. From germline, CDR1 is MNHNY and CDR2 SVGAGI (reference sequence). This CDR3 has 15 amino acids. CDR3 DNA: TGTGCCAGCAGTTACTCGATTCAGGGGGCCTACGAGCAGTACTTC. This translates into CASSYSIQGAYEQYF.

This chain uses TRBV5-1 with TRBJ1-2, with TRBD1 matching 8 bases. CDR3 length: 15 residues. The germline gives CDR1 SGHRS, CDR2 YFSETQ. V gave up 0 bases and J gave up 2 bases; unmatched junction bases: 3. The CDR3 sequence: CASSLGGQGNYGYTF. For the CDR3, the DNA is TGCGCCAGCAGCTTGGGAGGACAGGGAAACTATGGCTACACCTTC.

CDR3 loop: CASSLVSRRVRSGANVLTF. Here the CDR3 DNA reads TGTGCCAGCAGCTTAGTATCAAGGAGGGTGAGGTCTGGGGCCAACGTCCTGACTTTC. The J gene is TRBJ2-6, the V gene TRBV11-2, with D possibly being TRBD2 (6 bases). The V gene's germline CDR1 is SGHAT and CDR2 FQNNGV. This CDR3 is built from 19 residues. V dropped 1 base and J dropped 1 base, with 17 bases sitting between them.

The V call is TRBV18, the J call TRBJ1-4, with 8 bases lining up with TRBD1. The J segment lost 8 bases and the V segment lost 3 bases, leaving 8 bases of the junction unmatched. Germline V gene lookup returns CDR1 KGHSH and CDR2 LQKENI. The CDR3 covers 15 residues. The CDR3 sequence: CASSPDRAAVEKLFF. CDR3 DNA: TGTGCCAGCTCACCGGACAGGGCAGCAGTAGAAAAACTGTTTTTT.

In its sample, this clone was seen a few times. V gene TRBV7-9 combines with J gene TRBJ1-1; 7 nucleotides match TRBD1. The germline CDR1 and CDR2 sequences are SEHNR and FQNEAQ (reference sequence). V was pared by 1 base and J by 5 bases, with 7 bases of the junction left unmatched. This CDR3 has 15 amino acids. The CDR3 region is CASSLGKQGHTEAFF. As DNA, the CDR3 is TGTGCCAGCAGCTTAGGAAAACAGGGGCATACTGAAGCTTTCTTT.

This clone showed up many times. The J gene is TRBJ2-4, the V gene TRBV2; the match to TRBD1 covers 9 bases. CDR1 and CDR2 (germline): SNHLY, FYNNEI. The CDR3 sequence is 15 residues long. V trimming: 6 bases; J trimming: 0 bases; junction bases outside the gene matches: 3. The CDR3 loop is CASRGQGLAKNIQYF. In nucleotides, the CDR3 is TGTGCCAGCAGGGGACAGGGATTAGCCAAAAACATTCAGTACTTC.

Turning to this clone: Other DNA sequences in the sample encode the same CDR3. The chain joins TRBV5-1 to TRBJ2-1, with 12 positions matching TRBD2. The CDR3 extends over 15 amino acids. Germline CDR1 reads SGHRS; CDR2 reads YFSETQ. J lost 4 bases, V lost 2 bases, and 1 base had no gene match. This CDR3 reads CASSLLAGGYNEQFF. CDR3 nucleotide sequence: TGCGCCAGCAGCTTACTAGCGGGGGGTTACAATGAGCAGTTCTTC.

The CDR3 protein is CAWIQGPYEQYF. As DNA, the CDR3 is TGTGCCTGGATACAGGGCCCCTACGAGCAGTACTTC. This rearrangement joins TRBV30 to TRBJ2-5, with D perhaps TRBD1 (6 bases). The DNA end lines up better with TRBJ2-7; the J call may be wrong. The CDR3 has 12 amino acids. Germline loops: CDR1 GTSNPN, CDR2 SVGIG (reference sequence).

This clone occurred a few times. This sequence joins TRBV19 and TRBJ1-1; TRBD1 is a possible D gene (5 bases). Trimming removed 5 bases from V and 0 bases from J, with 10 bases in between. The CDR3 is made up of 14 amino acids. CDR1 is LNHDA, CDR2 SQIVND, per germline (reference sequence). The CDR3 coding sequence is TGTGCCAGTAGTTCGGACAAATTGAACACTGAAGCTTTCTTT. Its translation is CASSSDKLNTEAFF.

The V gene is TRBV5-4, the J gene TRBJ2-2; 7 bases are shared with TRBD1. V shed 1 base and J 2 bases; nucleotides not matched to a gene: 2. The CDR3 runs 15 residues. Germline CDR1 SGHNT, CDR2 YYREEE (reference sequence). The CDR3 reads CASSLRQGNTGELFF. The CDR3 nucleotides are TGTGCCAGCAGCTTGCGACAGGGAAACACCGGGGAGCTGTTTTTT.